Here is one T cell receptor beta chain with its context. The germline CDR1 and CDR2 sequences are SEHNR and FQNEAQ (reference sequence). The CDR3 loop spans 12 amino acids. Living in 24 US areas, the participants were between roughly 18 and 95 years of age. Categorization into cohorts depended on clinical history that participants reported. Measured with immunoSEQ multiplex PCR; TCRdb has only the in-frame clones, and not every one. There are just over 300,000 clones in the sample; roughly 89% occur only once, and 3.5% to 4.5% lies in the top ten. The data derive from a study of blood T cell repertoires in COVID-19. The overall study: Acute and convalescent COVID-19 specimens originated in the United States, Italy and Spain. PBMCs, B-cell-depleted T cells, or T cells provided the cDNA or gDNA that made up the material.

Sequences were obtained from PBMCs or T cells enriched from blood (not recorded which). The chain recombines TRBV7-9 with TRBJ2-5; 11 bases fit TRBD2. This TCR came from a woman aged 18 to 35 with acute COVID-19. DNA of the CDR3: TGTGCTTTAGCGGGAGGGCTAGAGACCCAGTACTTC. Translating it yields CALAGGLETQYF.